A selection of T cell receptor beta chains follows, all from one sample in a study of T cell changes during pregnancy in multiple sclerosis. The method was immunoSEQ multiplex PCR; TCRdb's version includes in-frame clones alone and lacks a portion of them. The sample lists about 20,000 clones, about 87% occurring once. The source was CD8+ T cells from peripheral blood mononuclear cells, collected in the second trimester of pregnancy. Every receptor here comes from a female donor in good health, enrolled as a control in a pregnancy study. Each CDR3 is given with its conserved first and last residue. The order of the fields is J gene, V gene, CDR3 protein.

J: TRBJ1-3
V: TRBV27
CDR3: CASSFGDTIYF

J: TRBJ2-7
V: TRBV9
CDR3: CASSEGAGEVREQYF

J: TRBJ1-6
V: TRBV2
CDR3: CASSAGDNSPLHF

J: TRBJ1-5
V: TRBV28
CDR3: CASSLPGSNQPQHF

J: TRBJ1-2
V: TRBV10-3
CDR3: CAISESSGVYGYTF

J: TRBJ2-3
V: TRBV11-2
CDR3: CASSLGEYTDTQYF

J: TRBJ2-7
V: TRBV5-1
CDR3: CASSPTSGGPYYEQYF

J: TRBJ2-5
V: TRBV27
CDR3: CASTSPDAGEGETQYF

J: TRBJ2-3
V: TRBV19
CDR3: CASSIAVGADTQYF

J: TRBJ2-1
V: TRBV6-4
CDR3: CASSLTGEDFNEQFF

J: TRBJ2-7
V: TRBV2
CDR3: CASAGEEQYF

J: TRBJ2-2
V: TRBV19
CDR3: CASQGFTGELFF

J: TRBJ2-7
V: TRBV27
CDR3: CASSRTSWYEQYF

J: TRBJ2-2
V: TRBV5-1
CDR3: CASSLDRQGPGELFF

J: TRBJ2-3
V: TRBV29-1
CDR3: CSVEEPDRTGTDTQYF

J: TRBJ2-7
V: TRBV4-3
CDR3: CASSQVADYSYEQYF

J: TRBJ1-6
V: TRBV10-3
CDR3: CAISGTGDVTPLHF

J: TRBJ2-1
V: TRBV9
CDR3: CASSVRGGDYLLNEQFF

J: TRBJ2-1
V: TRBV30
CDR3: CAWSDGSGRASEQFF

J: TRBJ2-1
V: TRBV30
CDR3: CASSWVVGNEQFF

J: TRBJ1-4
V: TRBV4-1
CDR3: CASSQTVGGVGEKLFF

J: TRBJ2-7
V: TRBV11-2
CDR3: CASSLAGQRNEQYF

J: TRBJ2-3
V: TRBV27
CDR3: CASSLAPSSTDTQYF

J: TRBJ2-5
V: TRBV29-1
CDR3: CSVESSSTGQGAETQYF

J: TRBJ1-4
V: TRBV7-9
CDR3: CASRGTGEKLFF

J: TRBJ2-5
V: TRBV7-3
CDR3: CASSLNLAGVGETQYF

J: TRBJ2-5
V: TRBV29-1
CDR3: CSVEDSRGGTSSRETQYF

J: TRBJ2-7
V: TRBV27
CDR3: CASSLLRTSGPPYEQYF

J: TRBJ2-7
V: TRBV6-5
CDR3: CASSPTSGSVDEQYF

J: TRBJ2-7
V: TRBV15
CDR3: CATSRERPQAGYEQYF

J: TRBJ1-1
V: TRBV11-2
CDR3: CASSLAGGRWDTEAFF

J: TRBJ2-2
V: TRBV6-5
CDR3: CASSYSTGFGTGELFF

J: TRBJ2-3
V: TRBV30
CDR3: CAWSVPRSSTDTQYF

J: TRBJ1-1
V: TRBV6-5
CDR3: CASSGQGRANTEAFF

J: TRBJ2-7
V: TRBV5-4
CDR3: CASSLLAGGSYEQYF

J: TRBJ2-7
V: TRBV27
CDR3: CASRGTRYPNEQYF

J: TRBJ1-2
V: TRBV27
CDR3: CASSSLGGRVLGYTF

J: TRBJ2-7
V: TRBV5-6
CDR3: CASSLAASGYEQYF

J: TRBJ1-6
V: TRBV27
CDR3: CASSLIRESPLHF

J: TRBJ2-3
V: TRBV9
CDR3: CASSPGGTDTQYF

J: TRBJ2-6
V: TRBV15
CDR3: CATSNEFSGANVLTF

J: TRBJ1-4
V: TRBV7-9
CDR3: CASSRRDSREKLFF

J: TRBJ2-3
V: TRBV2
CDR3: CASSEASGGNTDTQYF

J: TRBJ1-3
V: TRBV10-3
CDR3: CATDSIGASGNTIYF

J: TRBJ2-7
V: TRBV7-9
CDR3: CASSFTVPPSYEQYF

J: TRBJ2-1
V: TRBV28
CDR3: CASSPPGYNEQFF

J: TRBJ1-1
V: TRBV19
CDR3: CASSQTGANTEAFF

J: TRBJ1-4
V: TRBV6-1
CDR3: CASSEVSELFF

J: TRBJ2-1
V: TRBV14
CDR3: CASSYTPEGHNEQFF

J: TRBJ2-1
V: TRBV4-3
CDR3: CASSQTRGGAYNEQFF